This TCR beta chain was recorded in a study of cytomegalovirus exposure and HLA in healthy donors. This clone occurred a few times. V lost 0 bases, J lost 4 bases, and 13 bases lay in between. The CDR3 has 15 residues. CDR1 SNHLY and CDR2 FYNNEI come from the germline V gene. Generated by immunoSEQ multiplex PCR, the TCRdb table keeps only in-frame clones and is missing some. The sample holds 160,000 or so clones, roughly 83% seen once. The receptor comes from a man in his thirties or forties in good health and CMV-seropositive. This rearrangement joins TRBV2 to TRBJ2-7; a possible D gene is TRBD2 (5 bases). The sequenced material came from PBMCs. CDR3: CASSEAPYRGYEQYF. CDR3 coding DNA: TGTGCCAGCAGTGAAGCGCCCTACCGGGGTTACGAGCAGTACTTC.